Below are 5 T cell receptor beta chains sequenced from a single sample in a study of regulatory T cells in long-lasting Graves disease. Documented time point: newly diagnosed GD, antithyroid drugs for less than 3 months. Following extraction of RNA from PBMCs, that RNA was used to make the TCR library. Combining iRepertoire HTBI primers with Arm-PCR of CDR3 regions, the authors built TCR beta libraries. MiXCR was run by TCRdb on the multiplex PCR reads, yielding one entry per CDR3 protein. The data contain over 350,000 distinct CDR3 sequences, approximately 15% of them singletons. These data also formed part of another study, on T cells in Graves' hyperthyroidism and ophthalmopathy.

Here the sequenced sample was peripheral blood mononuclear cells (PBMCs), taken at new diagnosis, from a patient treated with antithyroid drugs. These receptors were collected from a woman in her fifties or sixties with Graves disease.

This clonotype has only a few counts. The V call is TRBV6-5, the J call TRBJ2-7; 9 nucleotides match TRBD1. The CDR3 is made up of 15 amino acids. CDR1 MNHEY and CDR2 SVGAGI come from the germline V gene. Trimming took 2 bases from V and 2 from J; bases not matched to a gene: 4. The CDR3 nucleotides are TGTGCCAGCAGTTACATGGGACAGGGAACCTACGAGCAGTACTTC. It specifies CASSYMGQGTYEQYF.

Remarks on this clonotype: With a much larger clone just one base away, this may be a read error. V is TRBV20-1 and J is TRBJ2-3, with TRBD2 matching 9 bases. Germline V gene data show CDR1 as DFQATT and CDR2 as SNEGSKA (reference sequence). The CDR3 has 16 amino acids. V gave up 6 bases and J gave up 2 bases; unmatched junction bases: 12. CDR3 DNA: TGCAGTGCGCAAGGACCAGCGGGAGGTTTCACAGATACGCAGTATTTT. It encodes CSAQGPAGGFTDTQYF.

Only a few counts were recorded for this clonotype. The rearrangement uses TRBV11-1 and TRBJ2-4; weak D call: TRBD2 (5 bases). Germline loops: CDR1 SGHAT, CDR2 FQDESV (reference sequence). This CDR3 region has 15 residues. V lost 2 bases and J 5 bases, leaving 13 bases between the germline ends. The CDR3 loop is CASSLQAPGENIQYF. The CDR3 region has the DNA TGTGCCAGCAGCTTACAGGCCCCCGGGGAAAACATTCAGTACTTC.

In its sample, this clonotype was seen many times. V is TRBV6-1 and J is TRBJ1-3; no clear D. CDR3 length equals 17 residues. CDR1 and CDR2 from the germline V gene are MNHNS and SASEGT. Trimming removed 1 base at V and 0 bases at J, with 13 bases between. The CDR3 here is CASSEVLPAFSGNTIYF. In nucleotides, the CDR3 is TGTGCCAGCAGTGAAGTCTTGCCAGCCTTCTCTGGAAACACCATATATTTT.

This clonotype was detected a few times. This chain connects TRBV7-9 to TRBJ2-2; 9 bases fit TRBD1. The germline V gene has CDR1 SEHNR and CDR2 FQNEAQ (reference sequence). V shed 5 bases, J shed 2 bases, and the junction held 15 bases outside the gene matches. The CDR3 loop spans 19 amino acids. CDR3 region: CASSRRLRTGAINTGELFF. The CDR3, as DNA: TGTGCCAGCAGCCGAAGACTCAGGACAGGGGCGATTAACACCGGGGAGCTGTTTTTT.